This T cell receptor (beta chain) comes out of a study of spatial heterogeneity in lung cancer. Findings and caveats of the study: Whereas they appeared in blood less at follow-up, ubiquitous expanded tumor TCRs appeared there more at resection.

Documented time point: blood at routine non-recurrence follow-up after resection. Sequencing of whole RNA from tumor, nontumor lung or frozen PBMC involved no sorting. This clonotype occurred many times. No antigen is known for it. CDR1 SGHNT and CDR2 YENEEA come from the germline V gene. V lost 5 bases, J lost 1 base, and 22 bases lay in between. The CDR3 runs 18 residues. TCR cDNA molecules were tagged individually, and each one carried a unique molecular identifier. TCRdb itself ran the 5' RACE reads through MiXCR, one entry per CDR3 protein. The sample includes under 150,000 distinct CDR3 sequences, 10% to 11% of them seen just once.

The origin of this receptor is a female donor with early-stage non-small cell lung cancer. The specimen was PBMCs, collected at follow-up. V gene TRBV11-3 combines with J gene TRBJ2-3; TRBD2 might be the D (5 bases). The CDR3 sequence is CASSPGRASGRGTDTQYF. DNA of the CDR3: TGTGCCAGCAGCCCAGGCCGGGCCTCTGGGAGAGGCACAGATACGCAGTATTTT.